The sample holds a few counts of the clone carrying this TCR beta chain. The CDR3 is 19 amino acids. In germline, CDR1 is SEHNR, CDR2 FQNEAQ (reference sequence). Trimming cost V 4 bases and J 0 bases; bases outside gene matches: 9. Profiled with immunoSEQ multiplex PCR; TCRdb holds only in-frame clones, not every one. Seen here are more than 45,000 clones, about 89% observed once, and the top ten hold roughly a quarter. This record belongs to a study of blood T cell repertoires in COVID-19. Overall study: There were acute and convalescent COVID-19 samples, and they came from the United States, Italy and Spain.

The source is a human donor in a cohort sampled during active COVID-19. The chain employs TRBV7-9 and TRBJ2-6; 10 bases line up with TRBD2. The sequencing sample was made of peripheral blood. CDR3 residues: CASSSLGTSASSGANVLTF. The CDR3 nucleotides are TGTGCCAGCAGCTCATTAGGGACTAGCGCCTCCTCTGGGGCCAACGTCCTGACTTTC.